The entry below gives a single T cell receptor beta chain sequence along with its context. Its antigen is still unknown. The data stem from a study of Tregs in tolerant kidney transplant recipients. Study as a whole: The nonmyeloablative bone marrow transplants came from related graft donors, with transient mixed chimerism.

Sequencing was performed with immunoSEQ multiplex PCR; in TCRdb, only in-frame clones are kept and a portion is missing. This sample has about 66,000 clones; just under 95% occur once, and the top ten carry approximately 10%. Study-wide points: Some patients' samples used different primers over time, so nucleotide sequences weren't comparable. Antigen-driven expansion was suggested because donor-specific Tregs expanded more than all Tregs in tolerant patients. Findings come from small patient numbers and require larger validation.

Germline V gene lookup returns CDR1 SGHTA and CDR2 FQGNSA. CDR3 length equals 16 residues. V lost 4 bases to trimming and J lost 8 bases; unmatched junction nucleotides: 16. V usage is TRBV7-2 and J usage is TRBJ1-2; 7 bases are a match to TRBD1. The receptor's source is a human donor who received a combined kidney and bone marrow transplant. This specimen consisted of CD8+ T cells from blood, obtained before the transplant. CDR3 residues: CASSSYDRVGIEGYTF. For the CDR3, the DNA is TGTGCCAGCAGCTCCTACGACAGGGTTGGGATTGAAGGCTACACCTTC.